A selection of T cell receptor beta chains follows, all from one sample in a study of post-analysis software for immune sequencing data. Via MiXCR, TCRdb re-called the PCR reads, giving one row per CDR3 protein. The sample holds more than 450,000 distinct CDR3 sequences, around 40% seen once. Input material: blood. The receptors were sampled from a girl between 5 and 17 years old with multiple sclerosis. CDR3s include the opening cysteine and the closing phenylalanine or tryptophan. A D gene is named only where the DNA matches it firmly. Rows may omit the clone size; those that give it use once, few, many or a size class.

clone size	V gene	D gene	J gene	CDR3 protein	CDR3 DNA
few	TRBV11-2	-	TRBJ2-7	CASSLGLGEDEQYF	TGTGCCAGCAGCTTAGGACTAGGGGAAGACGAGCAGTACTTC
-	TRBV7-9	TRBD1	TRBJ2-5	CASSSLRTTGGLETQYF	TGTGCCAGCAGCTCACTTAGGACGACAGGGGGCCTGGAGACCCAGTACTTC
once	TRBV13	-	TRBJ1-2	CASSLQGRRRGGYTF	TGTGCCAGCAGCCTCCAGGGGAGGAGGAGGGGTGGCTACACCTTC
-	TRBV7-9	TRBD2	TRBJ2-7	CASSHPDGGGYEQYF	TGTGCCAGCAGCCACCCCGACGGGGGGGGCTACGAGCAGTACTTC
-	TRBV29-1	-	TRBJ2-7	CSVGTVPYEQYF	TGCAGCGTTGGGACAGTGCCCTACGAGCAGTACTTC
many	TRBV5-1	-	TRBJ2-7	CASSLEGNSEEQYF	TGCGCCAGCAGCTTGGAGGGGAACTCTGAGGAGCAGTACTTC
few	TRBV5-1	-	TRBJ1-2	CASSLASSWGYTF	TGCGCCAGCAGCTTGGCCTCGTCATGGGGCTACACCTTC
-	TRBV7-2	-	TRBJ2-7	CASSHRRLDAEQYF	TGTGCCAGCAGTCACCGGAGGCTGGACGCCGAGCAGTACTTC
-	TRBV13	-	TRBJ2-7	CASSYGPGETYEQYF	TGTGCCAGCAGCTATGGGCCTGGGGAGACCTACGAGCAGTACTTC
-	TRBV12-3/TRBV12-4	TRBD1	TRBJ1-1	CASTLEAPQGPPEAFF	TGTGCCAGCACTCTAGAGGCTCCACAGGGGCCCCCTGAAGCTTTCTTT
once	TRBV7-9	-	TRBJ2-1	CASSRSGGSHNEQFF	TGTGCCAGCAGCCGCTCAGGGGGGTCCCACAATGAGCAGTTCTTC
-	TRBV6-5	TRBD2	TRBJ2-5	CASSYGGGAQETQYF	TGTGCCAGCAGTTACGGCGGGGGGGCCCAAGAGACCCAGTACTTC
few	TRBV7-9	-	TRBJ1-2	CASSLVGQPSNGYTF	TGTGCCAGCAGCTTAGTGGGCCAACCCTCGAATGGCTACACCTTC
few	TRBV20-1	TRBD1	TRBJ2-1	CSASGGAGFNEQFF	TGCAGTGCTTCAGGGGGCGCGGGGTTCAATGAGCAGTTCTTC
-	TRBV29-1	TRBD1	TRBJ2-1	CSAISTGKSGDNEQFF	TGCAGCGCTATTTCGACAGGGAAATCTGGCGACAATGAGCAGTTCTTC
-	TRBV12-3/TRBV12-4	-	TRBJ1-5	CASSPGWVSNQPQHF	TGTGCCAGCAGTCCAGGGTGGGTAAGCAATCAGCCCCAGCATTTT
-	TRBV3-1	TRBD2	TRBJ2-1	CASSQSLAGVNEQFF	TGTGCCAGCAGCCAAAGCCTAGCGGGAGTAAACGAGCAGTTCTTC
few	TRBV6-5	-	TRBJ2-7	CASSPGRRRQYF	TGTGCCAGCAGTCCGGGACGTAGAAGGCAGTACTTC
-	TRBV29-1	TRBD1	TRBJ1-1	CSVQGTGGTEAFF	TGCAGCGTGCAGGGGACAGGGGGCACTGAAGCTTTCTTT
-	TRBV6-6	TRBD1	TRBJ1-2	CASSRTGGRDGYTF	TGTGCCAGCTCCCGGACAGGGGGCAGGGATGGCTACACCTTC
-	TRBV4-1	TRBD1	TRBJ2-7	CASSQQQGKWSYEQYF	TGCGCCAGCAGCCAACAACAGGGGAAATGGTCCTACGAGCAGTACTTC
once	TRBV4-2	-	TRBJ2-4	CASSQGVLAKNIQYF	TGTGCCAGCAGCCAAGGGGTGCTAGCCAAAAACATTCAGTACTTC
-	TRBV5-1	-	TRBJ1-1	CASSLGKGLNTEAFF	TGCGCCAGCAGCTTGGGGAAGGGGCTGAACACTGAAGCTTTCTTT
-	TRBV5-5	-	TRBJ1-6	CASSFGSWGKDNSPLHF	TGTGCCAGCAGCTTTGGGTCTTGGGGAAAAGATAATTCACCCCTCCACTTT
-	TRBV12-3/TRBV12-4	-	TRBJ1-1	CASSFYRMNTEAFF	TGTGCCAGCAGTTTTTACCGCATGAACACTGAAGCTTTCTTT